The 10 T cell receptor beta chains given below trace back to one sample, sequenced in a study of OX40 agonist ivuxolimab in advanced cancers. The method was immunoSEQ multiplex PCR; TCRdb's version includes in-frame clones alone and lacks a portion of them. The sample comprises about 80,000 clones, approximately 85% of which are singletons, and 5% to 7% rests with the top ten. The starting material was CD4+ or CD8+ T cells sorted from blood, obtained in a trial of the OX40 agonist ivuxolimab. These receptor sequences come from an adult with an advanced solid tumor such as melanoma, head and neck, liver or kidney cancer.

This rearrangement joins TRBV9 to TRBJ1-1, with a possible D match to TRBD1 (5 bases). This CDR3 spans 14 amino acids. Germline lookup yields CDR1 SGDLS and CDR2 YYNGEE. Trimming took 4 bases from V and 2 from J, leaving 12 bases between them. CDR3 sequence reads: CASSPTEINTEAFF. DNA for the CDR3: TGTGCCAGCAGCCCGACAGAAATTAACACTGAAGCTTTCTTT.

This rearrangement joins TRBV9 to TRBJ2-2; 8 bases fit TRBD1. This CDR3 contains 15 residues. Germline CDR1 is SGDLS and CDR2 is YYNGEE. Trimming at V came to 4 bases and at J to 4 bases, leaving 6 bases not matched to a gene. In DNA form, the CDR3 reads TGTGCCAGCAGCCCGCGGACAGGGAGCACCGGGGAGCTGTTTTTT. Amino acid sequence: CASSPRTGSTGELFF. Filled out from reference TRBV9 and TRBJ2-2, the complete variable domain reads DSGVTQTPKHLITATGQRVTLRCSPRSGDLSVYWYQQSLDQGLQFLIQYYNGEERAKGNILERFSAQQFPDLHSELNLSSLELGDSALYFCASSPRTGSTGELFFGEGSRLTVL.

The rearrangement joins TRBV18 to TRBJ2-1; 11 bases are a match to TRBD1. This CDR3 is 15 amino acids long. The ends lost 4 bases at V and 8 bases at J; junction bases unmatched: 7. The germline V gene encodes CDR1 KGHSH and CDR2 LQKENI. The CDR3 reads CASSLMGQGDDEQFF. CDR3 bases: TGTGCCAGCTCACTGATGGGACAGGGGGACGATGAGCAGTTCTTC.

The gene calls are TRBV5-8 and TRBJ2-5; D is undetermined. V was clipped by 2 bases and J by 7 bases, with 15 bases between them. This CDR3 has 14 residues. Germline V CDR1 and CDR2: SGHTS, YDEGEE. This CDR3 is CASSFRTDVGTQYF. The CDR3 coding sequence is TGTGCCAGCAGCTTCCGTACAGACGTGGGGACCCAGTACTTC.

V gene TRBV11-2 combines with J gene TRBJ1-2, with D maybe TRBD1 (6 bases). The V and J ends lost 0 bases and 4 bases respectively, with 9 bases between them. Germline V gene lookup returns CDR1 SGHAT and CDR2 FQNNGV. This CDR3 is built from 14 residues. CDR3 coding DNA: TGTGCCAGCAGCTTAGAACCAGGGGCCTATGGCTACACCTTC. It translates to CASSLEPGAYGYTF.

The chain has TRBV28 and TRBJ2-4, with a possible D match to TRBD2 (5 bases). The V gene lost 1 base and the J gene lost 0 bases, with 13 bases spanning the gap. The germline CDR1 and CDR2 sequences are MDHEN and SYDVKM. The CDR3 runs to 17 residues. The DNA of the CDR3 is TGTGCCAGCAGTTTATCGGGCGGGCTGCTAGCCAAAAACATTCAGTACTTC. It specifies CASSLSGGLLAKNIQYF.

This sequence joins TRBV10-2 and TRBJ2-7, with D unresolved. The germline V and J ends were trimmed by 0 bases and 2 bases, with 14 bases remaining between them. Germline lookup yields CDR1 WSHSY and CDR2 SAAADI. The CDR3 is made up of 16 amino acids. The CDR3 is CASSESRLAYTYEQYF. The CDR3 nucleotides are TGCGCCAGCAGTGAGTCGAGGTTAGCTTATACCTACGAGCAGTACTTC.

The CDR3 loop reads CASTANGQGYGYTF. The CDR3 DNA is TGTGCCAGCACCGCTAACGGACAGGGGTATGGCTACACCTTC. The chain combines TRBV6-5 with TRBJ1-2; 9 bases agree with TRBD1. The J segment lost 5 bases and the V segment lost 7 bases, leaving 8 bases of the junction unmatched. Germline V gene sequence: CDR1 MNHEY, CDR2 SVGAGI. CDR3 length: 14 amino acids.

This chain links TRBV5-4 with TRBJ2-3; the match to TRBD2 covers 10 bases. This CDR3 comprises 16 residues. After removal of 4 bases from V and 5 bases from J, the junction contained 10 bases not matched to a gene. Germline V lookup: CDR1 SGHNT, CDR2 YYREEE (reference sequence). CDR3 sequence (DNA): TGTGCCAGCAGCAAGCCTAGCGGGGGCCCGGGAGATACGCAGTATTTT. Protein: CASSKPSGGPGDTQYF.

This rearrangement joins TRBV19 to TRBJ1-2; D might be TRBD1 (6 bases). CDR1 is LNHDA, CDR2 SQIVND, per germline (reference sequence). The CDR3 contains 15 residues. V shed 3 bases and J shed 0 bases, with 11 bases lying between them. In DNA, the CDR3 is TGTGCCAGTAGTATCGGTCGGACAGCTAACTATGGCTACACCTTC. It is translated as CASSIGRTANYGYTF.